These T cell receptor beta chains were read from a single sample in a study of radiotherapy plus CTLA-4 blockade in lung cancer. Repertoires were generated with immunoSEQ multiplex PCR, while TCRdb's copy carries only in-frame clones and drops some. The sample yields some 50,000 clones, 84% seen once. Sample: peripheral blood, taken from a patient treated with radiotherapy plus ipilimumab. Receptors were obtained from a human donor with non-small cell lung cancer whose response to radiotherapy plus ipilimumab could not be evaluated. Both conserved end residues are part of each CDR3. D genes are given only for firm matches. For some rows the clone size is stated as once, few or many, or as a class when expanded; others skip it.

. | TRBJ2-1 | TRBD2 | TRBV6-1 | CASRGLAEHYNEQFF | TGTGCCAGCAGGGGGCTAGCGGAACATTACAATGAGCAGTTCTTC
once | TRBJ1-2 | . | TRBV6-5 | CASSYSQEGDYGYTF | TGTGCCAGCAGTTACTCCCAAGAGGGCGACTATGGCTACACCTTC
. | TRBJ2-3 | . | TRBV19 | CATSGSTDTQYF | TGTGCCACGAGCGGGAGCACAGATACGCAGTATTTT
. | TRBJ2-3 | TRBD1 | TRBV7-9 | CASGVRTGPAGDTQYF | TGTGCCAGCGGGGTGAGGACAGGGCCCGCGGGAGATACGCAGTATTTT
once | TRBJ2-1 | TRBD1 | TRBV2 | CASRRDSRPYNEQFF | TGTGCCAGCAGGAGGGACAGCCGCCCCTACAATGAGCAGTTCTTC
. | TRBJ1-1 | TRBD1 | TRBV11-2 | CASSPTGVTEAFF | TGTGCCAGCAGCCCCACAGGGGTAACTGAAGCTTTCTTT
. | TRBJ2-1 | TRBD1 | TRBV6-5 | CASSRGQGYNEQFF | TGTGCCAGCTCCCGGGGACAGGGGTATAATGAGCAGTTCTTC
. | TRBJ2-7 | TRBD1 | TRBV28 | CASSPRTGGRDEQYF | TGTGCCAGCAGTCCTAGGACAGGGGGCAGGGACGAGCAGTACTTC
. | TRBJ2-7 | . | TRBV13 | CASSPKETTFGEQYF | TGTGCCAGCAGCCCAAAGGAGACTACGTTTGGGGAGCAGTACTTC
. | TRBJ1-5 | TRBD1 | TRBV28 | CASSWRQGINQPQHF | TGTGCCAGCAGTTGGAGACAGGGGATTAATCAGCCCCAGCATTTT
. | TRBJ2-6 | . | TRBV9 | CASSASTGANVLTF | TGTGCCAGCAGCGCAAGCACTGGGGCCAACGTCCTGACTTTC
. | TRBJ1-3 | . | TRBV28 | CASSLGGAGNTIYF | TGTGCCAGCAGTTTAGGAGGGGCGGGAAACACCATATATTTT
. | TRBJ2-1 | . | TRBV19 | CASSIGFFSVSSYNEQFF | TGTGCCAGTAGTATAGGGTTCTTTAGCGTCAGCTCCTACAATGAGCAGTTCTTC
. | TRBJ1-2 | . | TRBV18 | CASSPTGYGYTF | TGTGCCAGCTCACCTACAGGGTATGGCTACACCTTC
. | TRBJ2-3 | . | TRBV15 | CATSSGQASTDTQYF | TGTGCCACCAGCTCGGGACAAGCTAGCACAGATACGCAGTATTTT
. | TRBJ2-7 | . | TRBV27 | CASSLGRSEQYF | TGTGCCAGCAGTTTAGGCCGCTCCGAGCAGTACTTC
. | TRBJ1-4 | TRBD1 | TRBV4-3 | CASSPDRAAGKLFF | TGCGCCAGCAGCCCGGACAGGGCAGCCGGAAAACTGTTTTTT
. | TRBJ2-5 | TRBD2 | TRBV15 | CATSRELAGETQYF | TGTGCCACCAGCAGAGAATTAGCGGGAGAGACCCAGTACTTC
. | TRBJ2-2 | . | TRBV4-3 | CASSQDIRTQNTGELFF | TGCGCCAGCAGCCAAGATATCAGGACACAAAACACCGGGGAGCTGTTTTTT
. | TRBJ1-1 | . | TRBV6-5 | CASTKDKNTEAFF | TGTGCCAGCACCAAGGACAAGAACACTGAAGCTTTCTTT
. | TRBJ2-6 | . | TRBV7-9 | CASSSTQQNRDVLTF | TGTGCCAGCAGCTCCACCCAACAGAATCGCGACGTCCTGACTTTC
. | TRBJ2-1 | . | TRBV7-3 | CASSLRATAGPHQFF | TGTGCCAGCAGCTTAAGGGCGACCGCGGGGCCCCACCAGTTCTTC
once | TRBJ2-7 | . | TRBV4-1 | CASSQLGQSYEQYF | TGCGCCAGCAGCCAATTGGGACAATCCTACGAGCAGTACTTC
. | TRBJ2-1 | TRBD2 | TRBV10-3 | CAISELAGAINEQFF | TGTGCCATCAGTGAACTAGCGGGAGCTATCAATGAGCAGTTCTTC
. | TRBJ2-7 | . | TRBV4-3 | CASSQDSGDRTYEQYF | TGCGCCAGCAGCCAAGATTCCGGAGACAGGACCTACGAGCAGTACTTC
. | TRBJ2-7 | TRBD1 | TRBV5-4 | CASSAGQGYEQYF | TGTGCCAGCAGCGCGGGACAGGGGTACGAGCAGTACTTC
. | TRBJ1-1 | . | TRBV11-2 | CASSWDTNTEAFF | TGTGCCAGCAGCTGGGACACGAACACTGAAGCTTTCTTT
. | TRBJ2-5 | . | TRBV27 | CASSLVGDKQETQYF | TGTGCCAGCAGTTTGGTTGGGGACAAACAAGAGACCCAGTACTTC
. | TRBJ2-7 | TRBD1 | TRBV7-8 | CASSPSMGTGYYEQYF | TGTGCCAGCAGCCCATCGATGGGGACAGGGTATTACGAGCAGTACTTC
. | TRBJ2-1 | . | TRBV7-2 | CASSLVSASLIIDEQFF | TGTGCCAGCAGCTTAGTGAGTGCGTCCCTCATTATCGATGAGCAGTTCTTC
. | TRBJ2-7 | TRBD1 | TRBV10-3 | CAITSDRGRREQYF | TGTGCCATCACCTCGGACAGGGGGCGAAGGGAGCAGTACTTC
few | TRBJ1-3 | TRBD1 | TRBV6-6 | CASWDSTGNTIYF | TGTGCCAGTTGGGACAGTACTGGAAACACCATATATTTT
. | TRBJ1-1 | TRBD1 | TRBV18 | CASSLTGVQNTEAFF | TGTGCCAGCTCCCTGACAGGGGTCCAGAACACTGAAGCTTTCTTT
. | TRBJ1-5 | . | TRBV4-3 | CASSQDIGQPQHF | TGCGCCAGCAGCCAAGATATCGGTCAGCCCCAGCATTTT
. | TRBJ2-6 | . | TRBV7-3 | CASSPRDPGIRGGSGANVLTF | TGTGCCAGCAGTCCACGGGACCCGGGGATAAGGGGGGGATCTGGGGCCAACGTCCTGACTTTC